This T cell receptor beta chain derives from a study of shared clonotypes between healthy human individuals. Study-wide points: Four donors held about 5% of naive CD4 clonotypes in common.

It was 200 to 250 ng DNA, some 30,000 T cell genomes, that sorted-subset replicate PCRs used. Repertoires were generated with immunoSEQ multiplex PCR, while TCRdb's copy carries only in-frame clones and drops some. The table has about 2.1 million clones, around 93% seen once. To note about this clone: Its antigen is not known.

Germline V lookup: CDR1 SGHVS, CDR2 FNYEAQ. V shed 4 bases, J shed 3 bases, and the junction held 13 bases outside the gene matches. There are 17 residues in the CDR3. Terminally differentiated effector memory CD45RA+ cells were excluded from the naive CD8 cells, which were CD45RO-negative and positively selected for CCR7. This sequence originates from a man between 18 and 29 years old in good health. Some clones in this sample may be carry-over from other donors' samples. The chain uses TRBV7-6 and TRBJ2-3, with 7 bases identical to TRBD2. Material for sequencing was naive CD8+ T cells from PBMCs. The CDR3 is CASSSLRGGSVTDTQYF. CDR3 DNA: TGTGCCAGCAGCTCCCTGAGGGGCGGGAGTGTTACAGATACGCAGTATTTT.